Here is one T cell receptor beta chain with its context. The antigen remains unidentified. This sample was taken from a study of OX40 agonist ivuxolimab in advanced cancers. Study-level background: Averaging approximately 60 years in age, with a range of roughly 23 to 80, the cohort was about 85% male. Overall study findings and caveats: Partial responders receiving 0.1-3.0 mg/kg showed among the lowest clonal expansion. Relative to CD4+ cells, CD8+ T cells on average had more expanded clones.

Measured with immunoSEQ multiplex PCR; TCRdb has only the in-frame clones, and not every one. The sample contains over 80,000 clones, under 90% of which appear only once. Trimming pared 2 bases from V and 5 bases from J, leaving 18 bases between. CDR3 length: 16 amino acids. CDR1 and CDR2 (germline): LGHNA, YSLEER. Sequencing used CD4+ or CD8+ T cells sorted from blood, obtained in a trial of the OX40 agonist ivuxolimab. This sequence was found in an adult with an advanced solid tumor such as melanoma, head and neck, liver or kidney cancer. The chain recombines TRBV4-3 with TRBJ2-5; D is tentatively TRBD1 or TRBD2 (6 bases each). The CDR3 protein is CASSQFWGAARETQYF. The CDR3 DNA sequence: TGCGCCAGCAGCCAATTCTGGGGGGCGGCCAGGGAGACCCAGTACTTC.